A single sample is the source of the 29 T cell receptor beta chains below, sequenced in a study of T cells in Graves' hyperthyroidism and ophthalmopathy. TCR beta CDR3 region amplification was performed from RNA transcripts. First-round RT-PCR targeting the TCR CDR3 was performed with the HTBI primer set. TCRdb re-called the multiplex PCR reads with MiXCR, one entry per CDR3 protein. Among 640,000 or so distinct CDR3 sequences listed, 11% to 15% were seen once. The sample consisted of blood. These receptors were obtained from a woman younger than 30 with Graves' ophthalmopathy.

The table lists this clonotype with many counts. The V and J genes are TRBV20-1 and TRBJ2-7, with a possible D match to TRBD1 (6 bases). This CDR3 region has 11 residues. The V gene lost 6 bases and the J gene lost 3 bases, with 9 bases spanning the gap. Per germline, CDR1 DFQATT and CDR2 SNEGSKA (reference sequence). The CDR3 loop reads CSARGGYEQYF. The CDR3 DNA follows: TGCAGTGCCAGGGGCGGCTACGAGCAGTACTTC.

A note on this clonotype: A single base separates this from a much larger clone, so it may be a read error. The rearrangement uses TRBV3-1 and TRBJ1-1, with TRBD1 as a possible D gene (5 bases). The germline gives CDR1 LGHDT, CDR2 YNNKEL (reference sequence). The CDR3 has 15 amino acids. With 1 base removed from V and 7 bases from J, the gap between germline ends came to 16 bases. The CDR3 protein is CASSQAGRGRREAFF. DNA for the CDR3: TGTGCCAGCAGCCAAGCCGGACGGGGGAGGCGTGAAGCTTTCTTT.

This clonotype occurred many times. J is TRBJ2-7 and V is TRBV27; D perhaps matches TRBD1 (5 bases). V shed 7 bases and J shed 2 bases, with 18 bases lying between them. Germline assignment: CDR1 MNHEY and CDR2 SMNVEV (reference sequence). The CDR3 spans 15 residues. CDR3: CASIQPPGRTYEQYF. The CDR3, as DNA: TGTGCCAGCATCCAACCCCCAGGGCGAACCTACGAGCAGTACTTC.

This clonotype was detected ten times or more. The gene calls are TRBV7-9 and TRBJ2-5; D is ambiguous. V was trimmed by 3 bases and J by 3 bases, leaving 17 bases between them. The CDR3 runs to 16 residues. CDR1 is SEHNR and CDR2 is FQNEAQ in the germline V gene (reference sequence). CDR3 region: CASSFTLVGRKETQYF. The CDR3 DNA sequence: TGTGCCAGCAGCTTCACGTTGGTCGGCCGAAAAGAGACCCAGTACTTC. The complete variable domain, with remaining parts taken from reference TRBV7-9 and TRBJ2-5, reads DTGVSQNPRHKITKRGQNVTFRCDPISEHNRLYWYRQTLGQGPEFLTYFQNEAQLEKSRLLSDRFSAERPKGSFSTLEIQRTEQGDSAMYLCASSFTLVGRKETQYFGPGTRLLVL.

This clonotype was counted at least ten times. This chain connects TRBV12-3 or TRBV12-4 to TRBJ1-6, with TRBD1 matching 8 bases. The CDR3 covers 16 residues. With V trimmed by 5 bases and J by 10 bases, 13 bases remained unmatched. CDR3: CASSQRTGNLGSPLHF. The CDR3 coding sequence is TGTGCCAGCAGTCAACGGACAGGGAACCTGGGGTCACCCCTCCACTTT.

This clonotype showed up many times. Here the CDR3 reads CASSTRQGAQGGYTF. In nucleotides, the CDR3 is TGTGCCAGCAGTACCCGACAGGGGGCGCAGGGTGGCTACACCTTC. J is TRBJ1-2 and V is TRBV27; 10 nucleotides line up with TRBD1. Trimming removed 5 bases from V and 7 bases from J; junction bases left unmatched: 10. CDR3 length: 15 residues. Germline V gives CDR1 MNHEY, CDR2 SMNVEV (reference sequence).

In its sample, this clonotype was seen a few times. The chain is built from TRBV10-3 and TRBJ2-5; 9 nucleotides agree with TRBD2. The CDR3 is made up of 14 amino acids. Per the germline V gene, CDR1 is ENHRY and CDR2 is SYGVKD. Losses at the gene ends were 10 bases for V and 3 bases for J; bases not matched to a gene: 9. The CDR3: CASRGLALEETQYF. In DNA form, the CDR3 reads TGTGCCAGCCGTGGACTAGCGTTGGAAGAGACCCAGTACTTC.

This clonotype occurred many times. The chain links TRBV12-3 or TRBV12-4 to TRBJ1-1; D not certain. Trimming removed 8 bases at V and 7 bases at J, with 8 bases between. The CDR3 spans 10 residues. CDR3 sequence reads: CASWDFEAFF. The CDR3 bases are TGTGCCAGCTGGGATTTTGAAGCTTTCTTT.

This clonotype was detected ten times or more. In DNA, the CDR3 is TGTGCCAGCCGCCCCGCGACCCAGGCCGGGGAGCTGTTTTTT. Residues: CASRPATQAGELFF. The chain combines TRBV7-2 with TRBJ2-2; D ambiguous. Trimming pared 8 bases from V and 6 bases from J, leaving 16 bases between. The CDR3 covers 14 residues. CDR1 is SGHTA, CDR2 FQGNSA, per germline. Full variable domain (remainder filled in from reference TRBV7-2 and TRBJ2-2): GAGVSQSPSNKVTEKGKDVELRCDPISGHTALYWYRQSLGQGLEFLIYFQGNSAPDKSGLPSDRFSAERTGGSVSTLTIQRTQQEDSAVYLCASRPATQAGELFFGEGSRLTVL.

Ten or more counts support this clonotype. The V and J genes are TRBV24-1 and TRBJ2-2; D unclear. Germline-derived CDR1 and CDR2 are KGHDR and SFDVKD. The CDR3 is 16 amino acids. V was pared by 0 bases and J by 2 bases, with 9 bases between. CDR3 in amino acids: CATSDLLGFNTGELFF. CDR3 coding DNA: TGTGCCACCAGTGATTTGCTGGGTTTCAACACCGGGGAGCTGTTTTTT.

This clonotype was counted many times. The chain has TRBV30 and TRBJ1-5; tentatively, D is TRBD1 (5 bases). Germline CDR1 GTSNPN, CDR2 SVGIG (reference sequence). The V and J ends lost 0 bases and 2 bases respectively, with 8 bases between them. The CDR3 extends over 14 amino acids. Here the CDR3 DNA reads TGTGCCTGGAGTGTAGGGGTGCGCAATCAGCCCCAGCATTTT. As protein: CAWSVGVRNQPQHF.

This clonotype was counted at least ten times. This sequence joins TRBV6-6 and TRBJ2-7; possibly TRBD2 for D (6 bases). The germline CDR1 and CDR2 sequences are MNHNY and SVGAGI (reference sequence). Trimming left V 0 bases short and J 5 bases short, with 11 bases between. The CDR3 extends over 14 amino acids. As DNA, the CDR3 is TGTGCCAGCAGTTACTCGGGGGGTACTGACGAGCAGTACTTC. Protein product: CASSYSGGTDEQYF.

Comments on this clonotype: This may stem from a read error, because a much larger clone lies one nucleotide away. The J gene is TRBJ2-1, the V gene TRBV6-1; maybe TRBD1 (6 bases). Trimming took off 6 bases at V and 7 bases at J, with 16 bases between the two ends. Germline V gene lookup returns CDR1 MNHNS and CDR2 SASEGT. The CDR3 extends over 14 amino acids. CDR3 DNA: TGTGCCAGCAGGGGCAGGGGCTCGGATAATGAGCAGTTCTTC. This codes for CASRGRGSDNEQFF.

The sample holds many counts of this clonotype. The chain joins TRBV6-2 or TRBV6-3 to TRBJ2-7; a weak D match, TRBD2 (6 bases). V shed 6 bases and J shed 6 bases, with 18 bases lying between them. The germline V gene encodes CDR1 MNHEY and CDR2 SVGEGT. This CDR3 has 14 amino acids. The CDR3 region has the DNA TGTGCCAGCAGGAAAACGACTAGAACCCGCGAGCAGTACTTC. Protein: CASRKTTRTREQYF.

This clonotype was recorded at least ten times. V and J are TRBV6-6 and TRBJ2-2; D perhaps matches TRBD1 (5 bases). This CDR3 contains 16 residues. Trimming shortened V by 1 base and J by 3 bases, and 12 bases separated the two germline ends. The germline gives CDR1 MNHNY, CDR2 SVGAGI (reference sequence). CDR3 nucleotides: TGTGCCAGCAGTTACTGGGGCCCGGGCGACACCGGGGAGCTGTTTTTT. It codes for CASSYWGPGDTGELFF.

This clonotype has a count of ten or more. The chain joins TRBV29-1 to TRBJ1-1; D unresolved. The CDR3 sequence is 11 residues long. Germline CDR1 SQVTM, CDR2 ANQGSEA. The V gene lost 4 bases and the J gene lost 1 base, with 4 bases spanning the gap. The chain's CDR3 is CSVAENTEAFF. In nucleotides, the CDR3 is TGCAGCGTTGCAGAGAACACTGAAGCTTTCTTT. Full variable domain (rest looked up from reference TRBV29-1 and TRBJ1-1): SAVISQKPSRDICQRGTSLTIQCQVDSQVTMMFWYRQQPGQSLTLIATANQGSEATYESGFVIDKFPISRPNLTFSTLTVSNMSPEDSSIYLCSVAENTEAFFGQGTRLTVV.

This clonotype has a count of ten or more. The chain couples TRBV20-1 to TRBJ1-2; perhaps TRBD1 as D (6 bases). V lost 3 bases, J lost 13 bases, and 12 bases lay in between. The CDR3 has 10 amino acids. The V gene's germline CDR1 is DFQATT and CDR2 SNEGSKA (reference sequence). The CDR3 region is CSASHRDSTF. CDR3 in DNA: TGCAGTGCTAGCCACAGGGACTCCACCTTC.

In this sample, this clonotype turned up many times. An end of the junction differs from the germline gene, which may be a read error. The chain carries TRBV7-7 and TRBJ2-1; perhaps TRBD2 as D (6 bases). The CDR3 has 14 residues. The germline CDR1 and CDR2 sequences are SSHAT and FNYEAQ (reference sequence). In DNA, the CDR3 is TGTGCTAGCAGCCCTCTAGCGCCCTCCAATGAGCAGTTCTTC. This translates into CASSPLAPSNEQFF.

In its sample, this clonotype was seen a few times. CDR3 sequence: CASSSPETGAEETQYF. The DNA for the CDR3 is TGCGCCAGCAGCTCCCCCGAGACAGGCGCAGAGGAGACCCAGTACTTC. The chain links TRBV5-1 to TRBJ2-5; maybe TRBD1 (6 bases). The CDR3 contains 16 residues. V lost 3 bases to trimming and J lost 5 bases, with 20 bases between them. The germline gives CDR1 SGHRS, CDR2 YFSETQ.

In its sample, this clonotype was seen a few times. Given a much more abundant clone one base away, this may be a read error. This sequence joins TRBV12-3 or TRBV12-4 and TRBJ1-5, with a possible D match to TRBD1 (6 bases). The length of the CDR3 is 15 residues. The V end lost 6 bases, the J end lost 0 bases, and 12 bases lay between the germline ends. DNA of the CDR3: TGTGCCAGCAGACCCGGACAGCATAGCAATCAGCCCCAGCATTTT. Translated, it gives CASRPGQHSNQPQHF.

This clonotype was recorded at least ten times. The chain employs TRBV27 and TRBJ1-5; D unresolved. Trimming removed 7 bases from V and 5 bases from J, with 12 bases in between. The germline CDR1 and CDR2 sequences are MNHEY and SMNVEV (reference sequence). This CDR3 region has 13 residues. Here the CDR3 reads CASKREIDQPQHF. DNA of the CDR3: TGTGCCAGCAAAAGGGAGATCGATCAGCCCCAGCATTTT.

The J gene is TRBJ2-4, the V gene TRBV5-1; 11 bases are a match to TRBD1. Trimming removed 7 bases from V and 6 bases from J; junction bases left unmatched: 6. CDR3 length equals 14 residues. The germline V gene encodes CDR1 SGHRS and CDR2 YFSETQ. The CDR3 coding sequence is TGCGCCAGCGCAACCGGGACAGGGGGAAACATTCAGTACTTC. Protein: CASATGTGGNIQYF.

This clonotype has ten or more counts. The chain links TRBV20-1 to TRBJ2-2; perhaps TRBD1 as D (6 bases). V was clipped by 3 bases and J by 0 bases, with 8 bases between them. This CDR3 comprises 14 residues. CDR1 and CDR2 (germline): DFQATT, SNEGSKA (reference sequence). The CDR3 protein is CSARDRANTGELFF. CDR3 DNA sequence: TGCAGTGCTAGGGACAGAGCGAACACCGGGGAGCTGTTTTTT.

This clonotype was seen many times. The V gene is TRBV29-1, the J gene TRBJ2-5; D is unresolved. V lost 0 bases and J lost 2, with 10 bases in between. This CDR3 comprises 14 residues. The germline V gene has CDR1 SQVTM and CDR2 ANQGSEA. CDR3: CSVEEGDPQETQYF. Written as DNA, the CDR3 is TGCAGCGTTGAAGAGGGCGATCCTCAAGAGACCCAGTACTTC. Full variable domain (rest looked up from reference TRBV29-1 and TRBJ2-5): SAVISQKPSRDICQRGTSLTIQCQVDSQVTMMFWYRQQPGQSLTLIATANQGSEATYESGFVIDKFPISRPNLTFSTLTVSNMSPEDSSIYLCSVEEGDPQETQYFGPGTRLLVL.

The chain couples TRBV4-2 to TRBJ2-1; D not certain. The CDR3 length is 15 residues. The V gene lost 0 bases and the J gene lost 5 bases, with 11 bases spanning the gap. From germline, CDR1 is LGHNA and CDR2 YNFKEQ. In DNA, the CDR3 is TGTGCCAGCAGCCAAGATTCATCATGGGACAATGAGCAGTTCTTC. Protein product: CASSQDSSWDNEQFF.

Many counts were recorded for this clonotype. This rearrangement joins TRBV6-1 to TRBJ1-6; no firm D call. Germline assignment: CDR1 MNHNS and CDR2 SASEGT. V shed 5 bases and J shed 4 bases, with 9 bases lying between them. The CDR3 covers 14 residues. CDR3 loop: CASSPDGYNSPLHF. Here the CDR3 DNA reads TGTGCCAGCAGTCCGGACGGTTATAATTCACCCCTCCACTTT.

This clonotype was detected only a few times. This chain joins TRBV24-1 and TRBJ2-6; possible D gene TRBD2, 5 bases. This CDR3 has 17 residues. Germline lookup yields CDR1 KGHDR and CDR2 SFDVKD. V was shortened by 2 bases and J by 0 bases, with 10 bases between the two germline ends. CDR3 in amino acids: CATSDSDWSSGANVLTF. In DNA, the CDR3 is TGTGCCACCAGTGATTCGGACTGGAGCTCTGGGGCCAACGTCCTGACTTTC.

This clonotype was counted ten times or more. V is TRBV30 and J is TRBJ1-5, with D possibly TRBD1 on 6 matching bases. V lost 0 bases and J lost 7, with 13 bases in between. CDR3 length equals 14 residues. Germline CDR1 GTSNPN, CDR2 SVGIG (reference sequence). The CDR3 is CAWSVSQGDQPQHF. The DNA of the CDR3 is TGTGCCTGGAGTGTTTCACAGGGTGACCAGCCCCAGCATTTT. Combining the CDR3 with reference TRBV30 and TRBJ1-5 gives the whole variable domain SQTIHQWPATLVQPVGSPLSLECTVEGTSNPNLYWYRQAAGRGLQLLFYSVGIGQISSEVPQNLSASRPQDRQFILSSKKLLLSDSGFYLCAWSVSQGDQPQHFGDGTRLSIL.

This clonotype was picked up many times. The V and J genes are TRBV20-1 and TRBJ2-7; D tentatively fits TRBD1 or TRBD2 (5 bases each). Germline CDR1 is DFQATT and CDR2 is SNEGSKA (reference sequence). The CDR3 covers 12 residues. V was trimmed by 6 bases and J by 2 bases, leaving 11 bases between them. The CDR3 spells CSAGTKPYEQYF. DNA for the CDR3: TGCAGTGCGGGGACCAAACCCTACGAGCAGTACTTC.